The T cell receptor (beta chain) under discussion was sequenced for a study of shared clonotypes between healthy human individuals. Germline V gene sequence: CDR1 MDHEN, CDR2 SYDVKM. Trimming took 7 bases from V and 8 from J, leaving 17 bases between them. The CDR3 length is 13 residues. TCRdb's copy holds only in-frame clones and misses some; the assay was immunoSEQ multiplex PCR. There are around 530,000 clones in the sample; around 81% occur only once, and 9.5% to 15% lies in the top ten. The TCR comes from a woman aged 35 to 49 in good health. Some clones in this sample may be carry-over from other donors' samples. The V and J genes are TRBV28 and TRBJ1-2; D is undetermined. Input material: PBMCs. Here the CDR3 DNA reads TGTGCCAGCACAGTGGGTGGGGATCGGGGCTACACCTTC. Translation gives CASTVGGDRGYTF.